A selection of T cell receptor beta chains follows, all from one sample in a study of glioma-infiltrating T cells after dendritic cell vaccination. Generated by immunoSEQ multiplex PCR, the TCRdb table keeps only in-frame clones and is missing some. The table shows 65,000 to 80,000 clones, with 81% occurring only once. This specimen was blood, taken before dendritic cell vaccination. The receptors derive from a human donor with glioblastoma. The CDR3 runs from the conserved cysteine through the conserved F or W. The D gene is left open where the match is weak. Some rows have no size entry. The others give once, few or many, or a class for an expanded clone.

J gene,V gene,clone size,D gene,CDR3 protein,CDR3 DNA
TRBJ1-1,TRBV9,-,TRBD1,CASSAGTGMHTEAFF,TGTGCCAGCAGCGCCGGGACAGGGATGCACACTGAAGCTTTCTTT
TRBJ2-1,TRBV5-6,-,TRBD2,CASSLATSSGHNEQFF,TGTGCCAGCAGCTTGGCAACGTCTAGCGGCCACAATGAGCAGTTCTTC
TRBJ1-5,TRBV5-1,-,-,CASSLTGLEQPQHF,TGCGCCAGCAGCTTGACAGGGCTAGAGCAGCCCCAGCATTTT
TRBJ2-7,TRBV29-1,-,TRBD2,CSVGNGGIEQYF,TGCAGCGTTGGAAACGGGGGGATCGAGCAGTACTTC
TRBJ2-3,TRBV2,-,-,CASSRLGVDTQYF,TGTGCCAGCAGTCGACTTGGTGTGGATACGCAGTATTTT
TRBJ2-6,TRBV11-2,-,-,CASTQSRGSGANVLTF,TGTGCCAGCACCCAATCCAGGGGCTCTGGGGCCAACGTCCTGACTTTC
TRBJ2-1,TRBV4-1,once,TRBD2,CASSQVPSGAGEQFF,TGCGCCAGCAGCCAAGTCCCTAGCGGGGCCGGTGAGCAGTTCTTC
TRBJ1-1,TRBV6-5,-,-,CASAGLVMNTEAFF,TGTGCCAGCGCAGGGTTGGTGATGAACACTGAAGCTTTCTTT
TRBJ2-5,TRBV7-7,-,TRBD2,CASSLAGTSVETQYF,TGTGCTAGCAGCTTAGCAGGGACTAGCGTAGAGACCCAGTACTTC
TRBJ2-7,TRBV5-1,-,-,CASSLFIDGQFYEQYF,TGCGCCAGCAGCTTGTTTATTGATGGGCAGTTCTACGAGCAGTACTTC
TRBJ1-1,TRBV12-5,-,-,CASGLGTVYTEAFF,TGTGCTAGTGGTTTGGGGACAGTCTACACTGAAGCTTTCTTT
TRBJ2-7,TRBV7-9,-,TRBD1,CASSPKTGASYEQYF,TGTGCCAGCAGCCCTAAGACAGGGGCCTCCTACGAGCAGTACTTC
TRBJ2-3,TRBV6-5,-,TRBD2,CASSRNGGETDTQYF,TGTGCCAGCTCTAGAAACGGGGGGGAGACAGATACGCAGTATTTT
TRBJ1-6,TRBV27,-,TRBD1,CASRTKDRRNSPLHF,TGTGCCAGCAGAACCAAGGACAGGAGGAATTCACCCCTCCACTTT
TRBJ2-7,TRBV7-2,-,-,CASSLFRADSKYF,TGTGCCAGCAGCTTATTTCGCGCAGACTCTAAGTACTTC
TRBJ2-7,TRBV5-5,few,-,CASSYRPPKTFTHEQYF,TGTGCCAGCAGCTACCGCCCCCCTAAAACCTTCACCCACGAGCAGTACTTC
TRBJ1-5,TRBV6-5,-,-,CASSSDRVINQPQHF,TGTGCCAGCAGTTCCGACCGGGTCATCAATCAGCCCCAGCATTTT
TRBJ1-6,TRBV10-3,-,-,CAISLGGSLNSPLHF,TGTGCCATCAGCTTAGGGGGTTCTCTGAATTCACCCCTCCACTTT
TRBJ2-7,TRBV9,-,-,CASSLRSDTASYEQYF,TGTGCCAGCAGCTTGAGATCGGACACTGCTTCCTACGAGCAGTACTTC
TRBJ2-1,TRBV7-9,-,TRBD2,CASSLTSGGREQFF,TGTGCCAGCAGCTTAACTAGCGGGGGACGTGAGCAGTTCTTC
TRBJ2-7,TRBV2,-,TRBD1,CASSEQGQGGETYEQYF,TGTGCCAGCAGTGAACAGGGACAGGGGGGGGAGACCTACGAGCAGTACTTC
TRBJ1-2,TRBV30,-,TRBD1,CAASVDRGTAGYTF,TGTGCCGCGAGTGTAGACAGGGGGACGGCTGGCTACACCTTC
TRBJ1-2,TRBV5-1,-,TRBD1,CASSLGDSLYGYTF,TGCGCCAGCAGCTTGGGGGACAGCCTCTATGGCTACACCTTC
TRBJ2-3,TRBV9,-,TRBD1,CASSVEGQGVMTLDTDTQYF,TGTGCCAGCAGCGTAGAGGGACAGGGCGTCATGACTCTAGACACAGATACGCAGTATTTT
TRBJ1-5,TRBV5-3,-,-,CARSLEGPSEGDQPQHF,TGTGCCAGAAGCTTGGAAGGACCGAGTGAGGGGGATCAGCCCCAGCATTTT
TRBJ2-2,TRBV9,-,TRBD1,CASSVEGGTGVTGELFF,TGTGCCAGCAGCGTCGAGGGGGGGACAGGGGTCACCGGGGAGCTGTTTTTT
TRBJ1-2,TRBV18,-,-,CASSPLDSYGGYTF,TGTGCCAGCTCGCCCCTCGACAGTTACGGCGGCTACACCTTC
TRBJ2-3,TRBV10-3,-,TRBD2,CAIHSGDGDTQYF,TGTGCCATCCATAGCGGGGACGGCGATACGCAGTATTTT
TRBJ2-3,TRBV1,-,-,CTTRTSGGGTDTQYF,TGCACCACCCGGACTAGCGGGGGGGGCACAGATACGCAGTATTTT
TRBJ1-6,TRBV5-1,few,-,CASSLSSRENSPLHF,TGCGCCAGCAGCTTGAGTAGCAGGGAAAACTCACCCCTCCACTTT
TRBJ1-2,TRBV5-1,few,TRBD1,CASKRDSSYGYTF,TGCGCCAGCAAACGGGACAGCTCCTATGGCTACACCTTC
TRBJ1-6,TRBV6-4,-,-,CASSENNNSPLHF,TGTGCCAGCAGTGAAAACAATAATTCACCCCTCCACTTT
TRBJ2-5,TRBV5-1,-,-,CASSYRSQVSQETQYF,TGCGCCAGCAGCTACCGCTCACAGGTCAGCCAAGAGACCCAGTACTTC
TRBJ1-1,TRBV2,-,TRBD1,CASSFGQGRTEAFF,TGTGCCAGCAGTTTTGGACAGGGGCGCACTGAAGCTTTCTTT
TRBJ2-5,TRBV5-1,-,-,CASSLDLVPQYF,TGCGCCAGCAGCCTAGACCTTGTTCCCCAGTACTTC
TRBJ2-7,TRBV2,-,TRBD1,CASLDRGGEQYF,TGTGCCAGCTTAGACAGGGGTGGCGAGCAGTACTTC
TRBJ2-7,TRBV2,once,-,CASSEAPGVLSYEQYF,TGTGCCAGCAGTGAAGCGCCGGGGGTACTTTCCTACGAGCAGTACTTC
TRBJ1-5,TRBV18,once,TRBD1,CASSPTGGQPQHF,TGTGCCAGCTCACCAACAGGGGGCCAGCCCCAGCATTTT
TRBJ1-1,TRBV29-1,-,TRBD1,CSVEERTGDTEAFF,TGCAGCGTTGAAGAGAGGACAGGGGACACTGAAGCTTTCTTT
TRBJ1-5,TRBV2,-,TRBD1,CASSEYRDRGSQPQHF,TGTGCCAGCAGTGAGTATCGGGACAGGGGAAGTCAGCCCCAGCATTTT
TRBJ2-3,TRBV4-3,-,TRBD2,CASSQGTSLIGTQYF,TGCGCCAGCAGCCAGGGGACTAGTCTCATAGGGACGCAGTATTTT
TRBJ1-1,TRBV6-6,-,-,CASSYVEGPTEAFF,TGTGCCAGCAGTTACGTGGAGGGCCCAACTGAAGCTTTCTTT
TRBJ2-5,TRBV4-3,-,TRBD1,CASSQGAQGVWETQYF,TGCGCCAGCAGCCAAGGGGCTCAGGGGGTATGGGAGACCCAGTACTTC
TRBJ2-1,TRBV27,-,TRBD2,CASSRLLAGYNEQFF,TGTGCCAGCAGCCGACTGCTAGCGGGGTACAATGAGCAGTTCTTC
TRBJ2-7,TRBV16,-,-,CASSQLPPQYSYEQYF,TGTGCCAGCAGCCAACTCCCCCCCCAGTACTCCTACGAGCAGTACTTC
TRBJ2-7,TRBV7-8,-,TRBD2,CASSLNLAADEQYF,TGTGCCAGCAGCTTAAACCTAGCGGCCGACGAGCAGTACTTC
TRBJ1-5,TRBV19,once,-,CASIESPGHTNQPQHF,TGTGCCAGTATCGAGTCCCCTGGACACACCAATCAGCCCCAGCATTTT
TRBJ1-4,TRBV5-1,-,-,CASSLGGDEEKLFF,TGCGCCAGCAGCTTGGGGGGAGACGAAGAAAAACTGTTTTTT
TRBJ2-7,TRBV30,-,-,CAWTPAPSSSYEQYF,TGTGCCTGGACCCCTGCCCCTTCTAGCTCCTACGAGCAGTACTTC
TRBJ1-1,TRBV5-1,-,TRBD1,CASSLVAGQGTEAFF,TGCGCCAGCAGCTTGGTGGCGGGACAGGGTACCGAAGCTTTCTTT
TRBJ1-2,TRBV9,once,-,CASSPRPSGSGYTF,TGTGCCAGCAGCCCGCGGCCGTCGGGATCTGGCTACACCTTC
TRBJ1-1,TRBV6-1,once,-,CASSDTANTEAFF,TGTGCCAGCAGTGATACAGCGAACACTGAAGCTTTCTTT
TRBJ1-1,TRBV7-8,-,-,CASSHSGEKGPEAFF,TGTGCCAGCAGCCACTCAGGGGAAAAGGGCCCTGAAGCTTTCTTT
TRBJ1-3,TRBV15,-,-,CATSSGSSGNTIYF,TGTGCCACCAGCAGTGGTAGCTCTGGAAACACCATATATTTT
TRBJ1-2,TRBV10-3,few,TRBD1,CAISDRDSSYTF,TGTGCCATCAGTGACCGGGACAGCTCCTACACCTTC
TRBJ2-2,TRBV7-3,few,TRBD1,CASSEQGANTGELFF,TGTGCCAGCAGCGAACAGGGGGCAAACACCGGGGAGCTGTTTTTT
TRBJ1-1,TRBV30,once,-,CAWSDKVGTFF,TGTGCCTGGAGTGACAAGGTCGGGACTTTCTTT
TRBJ2-5,TRBV7-7,few,TRBD1,CASSVDREETQYF,TGTGCTAGCAGCGTTGACAGGGAAGAGACCCAGTACTTC
TRBJ1-2,TRBV7-2,-,-,CASSLASTNYGYTF,TGTGCCAGCAGCTTAGCCTCCACAAACTATGGCTACACCTTC
TRBJ1-1,TRBV7-3,-,-,CASSLTGTNTEAFF,TGTGCCAGCAGCCTCACAGGGACGAACACTGAAGCTTTCTTT